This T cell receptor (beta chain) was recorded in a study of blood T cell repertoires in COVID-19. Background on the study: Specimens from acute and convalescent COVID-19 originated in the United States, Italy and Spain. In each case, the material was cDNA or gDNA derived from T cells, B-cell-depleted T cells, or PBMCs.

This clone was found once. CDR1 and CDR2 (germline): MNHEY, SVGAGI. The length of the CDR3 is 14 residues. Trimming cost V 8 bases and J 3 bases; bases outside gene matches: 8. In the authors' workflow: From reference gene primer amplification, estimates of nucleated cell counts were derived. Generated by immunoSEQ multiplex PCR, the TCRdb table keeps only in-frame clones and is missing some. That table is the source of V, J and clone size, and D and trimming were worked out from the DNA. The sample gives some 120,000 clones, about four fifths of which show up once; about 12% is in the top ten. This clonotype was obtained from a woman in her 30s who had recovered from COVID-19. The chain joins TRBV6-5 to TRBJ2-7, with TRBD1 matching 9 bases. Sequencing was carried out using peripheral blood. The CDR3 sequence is CASSIWDRDYEQYF. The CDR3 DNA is TGTGCCAGCTCCATCTGGGACAGGGACTACGAGCAGTACTTC.